This TCR beta chain appears in the sequencing data of a study of blood T cell repertoires in COVID-19. The data were produced by immunoSEQ multiplex PCR, yet TCRdb's version contains in-frame clones alone and is incomplete. Of 200,000 to 300,000 clones in the sample, 70% to 85% were seen once. Looked up from germline, CDR1 is SGHNT and CDR2 is YENEEA. V shed 0 bases and J 1 base; nucleotides not matched to a gene: 8. The length of the CDR3 is 18 residues. Sequencing was done on a sample of peripheral blood. V usage is TRBV11-3 and J usage is TRBJ2-2, with 7 bases matching TRBD1. This receptor was obtained from a middle-aged man who had recovered from COVID-19. The CDR3 reads CASSLDHRDSKNTGELFF. CDR3 sequence (DNA): TGTGCCAGCAGCTTAGATCACAGGGACAGTAAGAACACCGGGGAGCTGTTTTTT.